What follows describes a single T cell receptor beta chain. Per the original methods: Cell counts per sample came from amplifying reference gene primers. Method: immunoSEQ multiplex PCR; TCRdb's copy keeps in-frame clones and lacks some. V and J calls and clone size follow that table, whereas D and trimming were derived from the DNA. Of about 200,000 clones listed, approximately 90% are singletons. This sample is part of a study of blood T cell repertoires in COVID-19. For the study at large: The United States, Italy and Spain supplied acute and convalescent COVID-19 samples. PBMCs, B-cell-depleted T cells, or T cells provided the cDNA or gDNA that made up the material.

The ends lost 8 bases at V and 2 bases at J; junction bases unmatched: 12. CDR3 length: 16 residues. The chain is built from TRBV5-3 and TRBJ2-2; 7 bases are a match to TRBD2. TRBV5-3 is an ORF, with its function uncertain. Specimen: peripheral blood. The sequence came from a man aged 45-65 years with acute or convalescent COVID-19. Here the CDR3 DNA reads TGTGCCAGGAGTGTCCGGGGGGACTTCAACACCGGGGAGCTGTTTTTT. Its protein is CARSVRGDFNTGELFF.